The count of the clone carrying this T cell receptor (beta chain) is one. Per donor, a minimum of one pre-ART and a minimum of two post-ART PBMC samples were available. HIV-positive participants were all treated in the United States. Cryopreserved PBMC numbered roughly 0.9-11 million per sample before DNA extraction. The libraries were made with immunoSEQ v3.0 at survey level. Sequencing was performed with immunoSEQ multiplex PCR; in TCRdb, only in-frame clones are kept and a portion is missing. The sample lists 15,000 or so clones, approximately 90% occurring once. V gave up 3 bases and J gave up 3 bases; unmatched junction bases: 11. CDR3 size: 16 residues. Germline V gives CDR1 MNHNS, CDR2 SASEGT. These data are taken from a study of long-term antiretroviral therapy in people with HIV.

This chain joins TRBV6-1 and TRBJ2-7; 7 nucleotides align to TRBD1. This TCR came from a woman aged 40 to 55 with HIV. The specimen was unsorted PBMCs, collected 0.6 years after starting antiretroviral therapy. The CDR3 nucleotides read TGTGCCAGCAGTGACCCACAGGGGCTAATCTTCTACGAGCAGTACTTC. This codes for CASSDPQGLIFYEQYF.